Listed here are 15 T cell receptor beta chains from one sample, sequenced in a study of T cells in Graves' hyperthyroidism and ophthalmopathy. There were TCR beta CDR3 regions amplified from RNA transcripts. The primer set for the first-round RT-PCR of the TCR CDR3 was HTBI. TCRdb re-derived calls from the multiplex PCR reads in MiXCR, one entry per CDR3 protein. The sample carries 550,000 to 800,000 distinct CDR3 sequences, 15% to 20% recorded once. Sequencing was carried out using blood. These receptors all stem from a man aged 45-60 years with Graves' hyperthyroidism.

The chain couples TRBV6-1 to TRBJ1-2; 7 bases line up with TRBD1. The CDR3 totals 14 residues. With V trimmed by 6 bases and J by 8 bases, 12 bases remained unmatched. Looked up from germline, CDR1 is MNHNS and CDR2 is SASEGT. CDR3 in amino acids: CASRDTQGSKGYTF. The CDR3 nucleotides read TGTGCCAGCAGAGATACACAGGGGTCGAAGGGCTACACCTTC.

V is TRBV19 and J is TRBJ1-5; 9 nucleotides align to TRBD1. V lost 4 bases, J lost 2 bases, and 6 bases stayed unmatched. Germline lookup yields CDR1 LNHDA and CDR2 SQIVND (reference sequence). This CDR3 has 16 amino acids. The CDR3 here is CASSRGQGIGNQPQHF. The CDR3 bases are TGTGCCAGTAGTAGGGGACAGGGAATAGGCAATCAGCCCCAGCATTTT.

The chain uses TRBV6-1 and TRBJ2-1; 8 positions agree with TRBD2. The CDR3 has 16 residues. Per the germline V gene, CDR1 is MNHNS and CDR2 is SASEGT. The V segment lost 6 bases and the J segment 5 bases; nucleotides outside the gene matches: 12. The CDR3 spells CASSLIAGRDDNEQFF. The CDR3 region has the DNA TGTGCCAGCAGCCTCATAGCGGGGAGGGACGACAATGAGCAGTTCTTC.

Concerning this clonotype: A much larger clone is a single base away; this may be a read error. This chain connects TRBV5-1 to TRBJ2-3, with D possibly matching TRBD2 (6 bases). Germline V gives CDR1 SGHRS, CDR2 YFSETQ. V was pared by 4 bases and J by 8 bases, with 20 bases between. This CDR3 comprises 15 residues. CDR3 nucleotides: TGCGCCAGCAGCGTGGGCCGGCGGGACTTAGGTACGCAGTATTTT. This codes for CASSVGRRDLGTQYF.

This clonotype turned up a few times. This rearrangement joins TRBV2 to TRBJ2-1; D is perhaps TRBD2 (5 bases). The V gene lost 7 bases and the J gene lost 6 bases, with 16 bases spanning the gap. Germline V gene data show CDR1 as SNHLY and CDR2 as FYNNEI. This CDR3 comprises 14 residues. This CDR3 reads CASKRVYPPNEQFF. In DNA form, the CDR3 reads TGTGCCAGCAAGAGGGTTTACCCCCCCAATGAGCAGTTCTTC.

This clonotype was seen many times. This chain uses TRBV2 with TRBJ1-3; D is undetermined. V was shortened by 0 bases and J by 4 bases, with 13 bases between the two germline ends. This CDR3 spans 16 amino acids. Germline V CDR1 and CDR2: SNHLY, FYNNEI. This chain's CDR3 is CASSEAGPSVGNTIYF. For the CDR3, the DNA is TGTGCCAGCAGTGAAGCCGGGCCATCGGTGGGAAACACCATATATTTT.

This clonotype was counted many times. The V gene is TRBV5-1, the J gene TRBJ1-5, with a weak D call TRBD1 (5 bases). The V end was cut by 0 bases, the J end by 7 bases, with 14 bases between. The CDR3 has 15 amino acids. CDR1 is SGHRS, CDR2 YFSETQ, per germline. The CDR3, as DNA: TGCGCCAGCAGCTTGGCCGGCGGAGGGGCACAGCCCCAGCATTTT. Its protein product is CASSLAGGGAQPQHF.

This clonotype was observed many times. The V call is TRBV10-3, the J call TRBJ2-7; TRBD2 matches at 12 bases. The CDR3 has 19 amino acids. Trimming at V came to 5 bases and at J to 2 bases, leaving 16 bases not matched to a gene. CDR1 and CDR2 (germline): ENHRY, SYGVKD. Here the CDR3 reads CAISSSPGLAGPFTYEQYF. The CDR3 DNA sequence: TGTGCCATCAGTTCGTCACCGGGACTAGCGGGCCCTTTTACCTACGAGCAGTACTTC.

In the case of this clonotype: A read error is possible here, since a much larger clone lies one base away. The chain has TRBV14 and TRBJ2-7; TRBD1 or TRBD2 may be the D gene (6 bases each). CDR1 is SGHDN and CDR2 is FVKESK in the germline V gene. The CDR3 covers 15 residues. The DNA of the CDR3 is TGTGCCAGCAGCCAAGAGTACGGGGGCGACTACGAGCGGTACTTC. Translating it yields CASSQEYGGDYERYF.

There are many counts of this clonotype. The rearrangement uses TRBV19 and TRBJ2-1; 7 nucleotides align to TRBD2. V was pared by 3 bases and J by 5 bases, with 4 bases of the junction left unmatched. Germline values: CDR1 LNHDA, CDR2 SQIVND (reference sequence). The CDR3 totals 14 residues. CDR3 protein: CASSIVTSNNEQFF. The CDR3, as DNA: TGTGCCAGTAGTATTGTGACTAGCAACAATGAGCAGTTCTTC.

In this sample, this clonotype turned up a few times. This chain links TRBV10-1 with TRBJ2-7; 8 nucleotides align to TRBD1. This CDR3 comprises 19 residues. Germline CDR1 is WNHNN and CDR2 is SYGVQD (reference sequence). J lost 4 bases, V lost 3 bases, and 20 bases had no gene match. CDR3 protein: CASSESGPGRGPWSYEQYF. CDR3 coding DNA: TGCGCCAGCAGTGAATCCGGACCTGGCAGGGGGCCTTGGTCGTACGAGCAGTACTTC.

A remark on this clonotype: The junction departs from the called germline gene at one end, perhaps through a read error. This chain joins TRBV19 and TRBJ2-3; 15 bases agree with TRBD2. Germline CDR1 reads LNHDA; CDR2 reads SQIVND (reference sequence). The CDR3 totals 17 residues. CDR3 nucleotides: TGTGTCAGTAGTCCGGGGACTAGCGGGAGGTCGACAGATACGCAGTATTTT. It is translated as CVSSPGTSGRSTDTQYF.

The V and J genes are TRBV7-3 and TRBJ1-1, with no clear D. The CDR3 runs 15 residues. CDR1 and CDR2 from the germline V gene are SGHTA and FQGTGA. Trimming stripped 3 bases from V and 1 base from J, with 12 bases between. For the CDR3, the DNA is TGTGCCAGCAGCTTGTTTGTGGGCGGGAACACTGAAGCTTTCTTT. Translated: CASSLFVGGNTEAFF.

This clonotype was counted once. V gene TRBV5-1 combines with J gene TRBJ2-7; D remains ambiguous. Germline V gene sequence: CDR1 SGHRS, CDR2 YFSETQ. Trimming took off 2 bases at V and 2 bases at J, with 11 bases between the two ends. This CDR3 contains 14 residues. The CDR3 nucleotides are TGCGCCAGCAGCTTATTAGACAAGACCTACGAGCAGTACTTC. Amino acids: CASSLLDKTYEQYF. Combining the CDR3 with reference TRBV5-1 and TRBJ2-7 gives the whole variable domain KAGVTQTPRYLIKTRGQQVTLSCSPISGHRSVSWYQQTPGQGLQFLFEYFSETQRNKGNFPGRFSGRQFSNSRSEMNVSTLELGDSALYLCASSLLDKTYEQYFGPGTRLTVT.

The chain couples TRBV18 to TRBJ2-3; TRBD1 matches 8 bases. Trimming at V came to 3 bases and at J to 1 base, leaving 6 bases not matched to a gene. The CDR3 is made up of 16 amino acids. In germline, CDR1 is KGHSH, CDR2 LQKENI. The CDR3 loop is CASSPITGQGTDTQYF. CDR3 in DNA: TGTGCCAGCTCACCGATTACGGGACAGGGCACAGATACGCAGTATTTT.